This TCR beta chain was profiled in a study of T-cell reconstitution after alpha-beta-depleted transplantation in children. TCRbeta library preparation incorporated unique molecular identifiers. A single record per CDR3 protein comes from TCRdb applying MiXCR to the PCR reads. The sample includes approximately 510,000 distinct CDR3 sequences, 15% to 20% of them seen just once. The CDR3 has 12 amino acids. In germline, CDR1 is LGHDT, CDR2 YNNKEL (reference sequence). V shed 0 bases and J shed 6 bases, with 6 bases lying between them. This clonotype showed up just a few times. Specimen: PBMCs from the stem cell graft donor, collected from the stem cell graft. V and J are TRBV3-1 and TRBJ2-7; D gene unclear. This sequence was found in a human donor who donated a stem cell graft to a child with acute lymphoblastic leukemia. The CDR3 region is CASSQDRFEQYF. In DNA form, the CDR3 reads TGTGCCAGCAGCCAAGATCGATTCGAGCAGTACTTC.